These T cell receptor beta chains were read from a single sample in a study of control samples from healthy donors and cancer patients. Assay: immunoSEQ multiplex PCR; the TCRdb copy retains only in-frame clones and omits some. This table has under 95,000 clones, roughly 82% appearing once. The sequenced sample consisted of blood. These receptors were collected from a man aged 50-59 years in good health. The CDR3 runs from the conserved cysteine through the conserved F or W. The D gene is left open where the match is weak. Some rows have no size entry. The others give once, few or many, or a class for an expanded clone.

J: TRBJ1-1; size: -; V: TRBV25-1; D: TRBD1; DNA: TGTGCCAGCTTTGGGGGACAGGGGAGCCTTGAAGCTTTCTTT; CDR3: CASFGGQGSLEAFF
J: TRBJ2-5; size: many; V: TRBV2; D: -; DNA: TGTGCCAGCAGTGACCCCAATAAGCAAGAGACCCAGTACTTC; CDR3: CASSDPNKQETQYF
J: TRBJ1-2; size: once; V: TRBV15; D: -; DNA: TGTGCCACCAGCAGAGATCTCACGCCGTCCTATGGCTACACCTTC; CDR3: CATSRDLTPSYGYTF
J: TRBJ1-5; size: -; V: TRBV6-2/TRBV6-3; D: TRBD1; DNA: TGTGCCAGCAGTTGGGACAGGGGGCCGGATCAGCCCCAGCATTTT; CDR3: CASSWDRGPDQPQHF
J: TRBJ2-5; size: -; V: TRBV21-1; D: -; DNA: TGTGCCAGCAGAAAAAGGACAGGGGGCGAAGAAATCCAAGAGACCCAGTACTTC; CDR3: CASRKRTGGEEIQETQYF
J: TRBJ1-3; size: few; V: TRBV21-1; D: -; DNA: TGTGCCAGCAGCACACGGCACTCTGGAAACACCATATATTTT; CDR3: CASSTRHSGNTIYF
J: TRBJ1-2; size: -; V: TRBV7-2; D: -; DNA: TGTGCCAGCAGCTTACAGGGAGGGCCTAACTATGGCTACACCTTC; CDR3: CASSLQGGPNYGYTF
J: TRBJ2-7; size: -; V: TRBV10-3; D: TRBD2; DNA: TGTGCCATCGGCTCGGGGGGAGGGCTCTACGAGCAGTACTTC; CDR3: CAIGSGGGLYEQYF
J: TRBJ1-6; size: -; V: TRBV19; D: TRBD1; DNA: TGTGCCAGTACTCAGAGGGGACAGGGAGTTTCACCCCTCCACTTT; CDR3: CASTQRGQGVSPLHF
J: TRBJ1-3; size: -; V: TRBV9; D: -; DNA: TGTGCCAGCAGCGTACAGGGTTATGGAAACACCATATATTTT; CDR3: CASSVQGYGNTIYF
J: TRBJ1-2; size: once; V: TRBV6-5; D: -; DNA: TGTGCCAGCAGTTACTTAGGAGTACTCTCTAACTATGGCTACACCTTC; CDR3: CASSYLGVLSNYGYTF
J: TRBJ2-1; size: -; V: TRBV10-3; D: TRBD2; DNA: TGTGCCATCAGTGATAGGGTAGGGACTAGCGGGCCTAATGAGCAGTTCTTC; CDR3: CAISDRVGTSGPNEQFF
J: TRBJ1-3; size: -; V: TRBV11-2; D: -; DNA: TGTGCCAGCAGCTTAGACAGGGTCGTTGGAAACACCATATATTTT; CDR3: CASSLDRVVGNTIYF
J: TRBJ2-5; size: -; V: TRBV24-1; D: TRBD1; DNA: TGTGCCACCAGTGATTTTTCAAGGACAGGGTGGGTAGAGACCCAGTACTTC; CDR3: CATSDFSRTGWVETQYF
J: TRBJ2-2; size: -; V: TRBV9; D: -; DNA: TGTGCCAGCACCGCGTGGGATACCGGGGAGCTGTTTTTT; CDR3: CASTAWDTGELFF
J: TRBJ1-1; size: -; V: TRBV5-1; D: -; DNA: TGCGCCAGCAGAGAGAGGAGCACTGAAGCTTTCTTT; CDR3: CASRERSTEAFF
J: TRBJ1-5; size: -; V: TRBV6-5; D: TRBD1; DNA: TGTGCCAGCGGGGGACAGGGCGGCAATCAGCCCCAGCATTTT; CDR3: CASGGQGGNQPQHF
J: TRBJ1-4; size: -; V: TRBV29-1; D: -; DNA: TGCAGCGTTTCGTACAGTAATGAAAAACTGTTTTTT; CDR3: CSVSYSNEKLFF
J: TRBJ2-1; size: once; V: TRBV7-6; D: -; DNA: TGTGCCAGCAGCTTAATGGCTACGTCTACTTCTGAGCAGTTCTTC; CDR3: CASSLMATSTSEQFF
J: TRBJ1-6; size: -; V: TRBV5-6; D: TRBD1; DNA: TGTGCCAGCAGCTTCGGACAGGGGGAGGTTTCACCCCTCCACTTT; CDR3: CASSFGQGEVSPLHF
J: TRBJ2-3; size: -; V: TRBV6-7; D: -; DNA: TGTGCCAGCAGTTACCCCTCGAGTAGGCGGGCTAGCACAGATACGCAGTATTTT; CDR3: CASSYPSSRRASTDTQYF